This T cell receptor beta chain was identified during a study of vaccination and CD4 T cells after COVID-19. As for the study in general: Overlapping SARS-CoV-2, HCoV-NL63, HCoV-OC43 and HCoV-229E spike peptides were used to stimulate cells.

Treatment in this sample: 10-day PBMC culture with coronavirus spike peptide pools or control peptides (ViraFEST assay). Gathering of the CD4+ T cells, from the unexposed donor, took place before the COVID-19 pandemic (2011-2018). As for this clonotype: Its target is not known.

Oncomine TCR Beta short-read sequencing was applied to DNA from cultured CD4+ T cells. Genomic DNA from cultured CD4+ T cells was extracted. MiXCR, applied by TCRdb to the PCR reads, yields one record per CDR3 protein. The table includes thousands of distinct CDR3 sequences, roughly 50% detected once. There are 16 residues in the CDR3. CDR1 and CDR2 from the germline V gene are SGHVS and FNYEAQ. V dropped 5 bases and J dropped 4; count of bases not matched to a gene: 8. The specimen sequenced was CD4+ T cells from blood, cultured in vitro. The TCR originated in a human donor in good health. V is TRBV7-6 and J is TRBJ1-6; 7 nucleotides match TRBD1. The CDR3 spells CASSPEGQIYNSPLHF. Written as DNA, the CDR3 is TGTGCCAGCAGCCCAGAGGGACAGATATATAATTCACCCCTCCACTTT. The complete variable domain, with remaining parts taken from reference TRBV7-6 and TRBJ1-6, reads GAGVSQSPRYKVTKRGQDVALRCDPISGHVSLYWYRQALGQGPEFLTYFNYEAQQDKSGLPNDRFSAERPEGSISTLTIQRTEQRDSAMYRCASSPEGQIYNSPLHFGNGTRLTVT.